These T cell receptor beta chains were read from a single sample in a study of cytomegalovirus exposure and HLA in healthy donors. Method: immunoSEQ multiplex PCR; TCRdb's copy keeps in-frame clones and lacks some. The sample has 100,000 to 150,000 clones; about 73% are singletons. Specimen: PBMCs. Every receptor here comes from a woman between 50 and 59 years old in good health and CMV-seropositive. Each CDR3 is given with its conserved first and last residue. Fields, in order: clone size, V gene, D gene, J gene, CDR3 protein, CDR3 DNA. D genes are given only for firm matches. The size of a clone is reported for some rows only, either as once, few or many, or as a class for expanded clones.

>NA|TRBV18|NA|TRBJ2-3
CASSPAGSTDTQYF
TGTGCCAGCTCACCGGCAGGGAGCACAGATACGCAGTATTTT
>NA|TRBV5-1|NA|TRBJ2-2
CASSLAGGPYNTGELFF
TGCGCCAGCAGCTTGGCCGGGGGGCCGTATAACACCGGGGAGCTGTTTTTT
>NA|TRBV6-5|NA|TRBJ1-5
CASSYSMKGGQPQHF
TGTGCCAGCAGTTACTCTATGAAGGGAGGTCAGCCCCAGCATTTT
>NA|TRBV30|NA|TRBJ1-5
CAWSVGRGDQPQHF
TGTGCCTGGAGTGTTGGCAGGGGAGATCAGCCCCAGCATTTT
>NA|TRBV7-9|NA|TRBJ2-7
CASSLAPDSEQYF
TGTGCCAGCAGCTTAGCGCCGGACTCCGAGCAGTACTTC
>few|TRBV2|NA|TRBJ1-6
CASSSMRGGAYNSPLHF
TGTGCCAGCAGTAGCATGCGGGGAGGGGCCTATAATTCACCCCTCCACTTT
>NA|TRBV6-1|NA|TRBJ2-1
CASKPGYNEQFF
TGTGCCAGCAAGCCGGGGTACAATGAGCAGTTCTTC
>NA|TRBV5-1|NA|TRBJ1-5
CASSLAGGPNQPQHF
TGCGCCAGCAGCTTGGCCGGAGGTCCCAATCAGCCCCAGCATTTT
>NA|TRBV2|TRBD2|TRBJ2-5
CASNGGVETQYF
TGTGCCAGCAATGGGGGGGTCGAGACCCAGTACTTC
>NA|TRBV6-5|TRBD2|TRBJ2-7
CASSYSSGTSSYEQYF
TGTGCCAGCAGTTACTCGTCGGGGACTAGCTCCTACGAGCAGTACTTC
>NA|TRBV21-1|NA|TRBJ2-1
CASSKEGQGLGEQFF
TGTGCCAGCAGCAAAGAGGGACAGGGTCTCGGTGAGCAGTTCTTC
>NA|TRBV29-1|TRBD1|TRBJ1-1
CSVTSLDRDTEAFF
TGCAGCGTTACGAGCTTAGACAGGGACACTGAAGCTTTCTTT
>NA|TRBV7-9|TRBD1|TRBJ1-3
CSSSRNRQGQGNTIYF
TGTTCCAGCAGTCGTAATAGACAGGGGCAAGGAAACACCATATATTTT
>NA|TRBV7-9|NA|TRBJ2-7
CSSSAGRDFSSYEQYF
TGTTCCAGCAGCGCCGGCCGGGACTTTAGCTCCTACGAGCAGTACTTC
>NA|TRBV7-2|NA|TRBJ2-3
CASRETSVADTQYF
TGTGCCAGCAGGGAGACTAGTGTAGCAGATACGCAGTATTTT
>NA|TRBV25-1|NA|TRBJ2-3
CASSEISRAYTDTQYF
TGTGCCAGCAGTGAGATCAGCAGGGCCTACACAGATACGCAGTATTTT
>NA|TRBV6-1|NA|TRBJ1-4
CASSEPLPSEKLFF
TGTGCCAGCAGTGAGCCCCTCCCTAGTGAAAAACTGTTTTTT
>NA|TRBV5-4|TRBD2|TRBJ2-3
CASSLSVRRGATDTQYF
TGTGCCAGCAGCTTATCGGTGCGGCGGGGGGCCACAGATACGCAGTATTTT
>NA|TRBV13|NA|TRBJ1-2
CASSLTQGGNYGYTF
TGTGCCAGCAGCTTAACGCAGGGCGGTAACTATGGCTACACCTTC
>once|TRBV18|TRBD2|TRBJ2-3
CASSSPTSGGGRDTQYF
TGTGCCAGCTCATCACCCACTAGCGGGGGGGGCCGCGATACGCAGTATTTT
>NA|TRBV30|NA|TRBJ2-7
CAWTADTGTYEQYF
TGTGCCTGGACCGCCGACACCGGGACCTACGAGCAGTACTTC
>once|TRBV4-2|TRBD1|TRBJ1-6
CASSQWTGENSPLHF
TGTGCCAGCAGCCAATGGACAGGGGAGAATTCACCCCTCCACTTT
>NA|TRBV6-6|NA|TRBJ2-2
CASSYARRNTGELFF
TGTGCCAGCAGTTACGCCCGGAGGAACACCGGGGAGCTGTTTTTT
>NA|TRBV19|TRBD2|TRBJ2-1
CARSGVNYNEQFF
TGTGCCAGAAGCGGGGTAAACTACAATGAGCAGTTCTTC
>NA|TRBV7-8|TRBD1|TRBJ1-2
CASSLVGTGYGYTF
TGTGCCAGCAGCTTAGTAGGGACAGGCTATGGCTACACCTTC
>NA|TRBV5-3|NA|TRBJ2-7
CARSSVKETGEPYEQYF
TGTGCCAGAAGCTCTGTAAAGGAAACGGGGGAGCCCTACGAGCAGTACTTC
>NA|TRBV7-2|TRBD2|TRBJ2-2
CASSREGLAGGVTGELFF
TGTGCCAGCAGCAGAGAGGGACTAGCGGGGGGCGTAACCGGGGAGCTGTTTTTT
>NA|TRBV5-4|NA|TRBJ1-6
CASSLAGQGNSPLHF
TGTGCCAGCAGCTTGGCCGGGCAGGGTAATTCACCCCTCCACTTT
>NA|TRBV5-6|NA|TRBJ2-5
CASSFLWTGETQYF
NA
>NA|TRBV18|NA|TRBJ1-4
CASSQQEKLFF
TGTGCCAGCTCACAACAGGAAAAACTGTTTTTT
>NA|TRBV11-3|NA|TRBJ2-1
CASSPRQSSYNEQFF
TGTGCCAGCAGCCCAAGACAGAGCTCCTACAATGAGCAGTTCTTC
>NA|TRBV10-2|NA|TRBJ1-6
CASSAGYSPLHF
TGCGCCAGCAGCGCAGGATATTCACCCCTCCACTTT
>NA|TRBV7-9|TRBD1|TRBJ2-7
CASSNEDRGDYEQYF
TGTGCCAGCAGCAATGAGGACAGGGGGGACTACGAGCAGTACTTC
>NA|TRBV30|TRBD2|TRBJ2-1
CAWSSGTSDYNEQFF
TGTGCCTGGAGTTCCGGGACTAGCGACTACAATGAGCAGTTCTTC
>NA|TRBV6-5|NA|TRBJ1-2
CASSYSTVTQGGYTF
TGTGCCAGCAGTTACTCGACGGTCACCCAGGGGGGCTACACCTTC
>NA|TRBV11-3|NA|TRBJ2-7
CASSLEMGPYEQYF
TGTGCCAGCAGCTTAGAAATGGGGCCCTACGAGCAGTACTTC
>NA|TRBV6-1|TRBD1|TRBJ1-2
CASSGQGAVGYTF
TGTGCCAGCAGCGGACAGGGGGCTGTCGGCTACACCTTC
>few|TRBV6-6|TRBD1|TRBJ2-2
CASSRDSANTGELFF
TGTGCCAGCAGTCGGGACAGTGCCAACACCGGGGAGCTGTTTTTT
>NA|TRBV10-2|NA|TRBJ2-2
CASSLQGGGTGELFF
TGCGCCAGCAGTTTACAGGGCGGAGGTACCGGGGAGCTGTTTTTT
>NA|TRBV10-1|NA|TRBJ2-5
CASSESGGQETQYF
TGCGCCAGCAGTGAGTCGGGGGGCCAAGAGACCCAGTACTTC
>NA|TRBV7-2|TRBD1|TRBJ1-2
CASSLVQGALGYGYTF
TGTGCCAGCAGCTTAGTGCAGGGGGCATTAGGCTATGGCTACACCTTC
>NA|TRBV5-1|NA|TRBJ2-1
CASSLGPGLPPNEQFF
TGCGCCAGCAGCTTGGGCCCGGGACTCCCCCCGAATGAGCAGTTCTTC
>few|TRBV6-5|TRBD1|TRBJ2-7
CASSPGTGSVQQYF
TGTGCCAGCAGCCCCGGGACAGGGTCTGTGCAGCAGTACTTC
>NA|TRBV7-9|NA|TRBJ2-3
CSSSFGLPGTDTQYF
TGTTCCAGCAGCTTTGGACTCCCAGGCACAGATACGCAGTATTTT
>few|TRBV10-3|NA|TRBJ1-6
CAIKGPQGENSPLHF
TGTGCCATCAAAGGCCCGCAGGGCGAGAATTCACCCCTCCACTTT
>NA|TRBV7-8|NA|TRBJ2-3
CASSSKTSTDTQYF
TGTGCCAGCAGCTCAAAGACTAGCACAGATACGCAGTATTTT
>NA|TRBV7-9|TRBD2|TRBJ2-1
CASSPQGRGQYNEQFF
TGTGCCAGCAGCCCCCAAGGGAGGGGCCAGTACAATGAGCAGTTCTTC
>NA|TRBV19|TRBD1|TRBJ1-2
CASSPKRDSNYGYTF
TGTGCCAGTAGTCCAAAAAGGGACAGCAATTATGGCTACACCTTC
>NA|TRBV7-3|NA|TRBJ2-7
CASSLNAGLEQYF
TGTGCCAGCAGCCTAAATGCGGGTTTAGAGCAGTACTTC
>NA|TRBV9|NA|TRBJ1-1
CASSIQYWGGGGSNTEAFF
TGTGCCAGCAGCATCCAATATTGGGGAGGGGGAGGGTCGAACACTGAAGCTTTCTTT
>few|TRBV29-1|TRBD2|TRBJ2-1
CSVDGTSGPSSYNEQFF
TGCAGCGTTGACGGGACTAGCGGGCCTAGCTCCTACAATGAGCAGTTCTTC
>NA|TRBV5-1|NA|TRBJ2-2
CASSLEGSNTGELFF
TGCGCCAGCAGCTTGGAGGGGTCGAACACCGGGGAGCTGTTTTTT
>NA|TRBV15|TRBD1|TRBJ2-3
CATSRPNNRGFSTDTQYF
TGTGCCACCAGCAGACCCAACAACAGGGGGTTTAGCACAGATACGCAGTATTTT
>NA|TRBV5-4|TRBD1|TRBJ1-4
CASSWTGQGVEKLFF
TGTGCCAGCAGCTGGACCGGACAGGGGGTCGAAAAACTGTTTTTT
>NA|TRBV6-1|TRBD1|TRBJ1-6
CAIQGQRYNSPLHF
TGTGCCATCCAGGGACAGAGATATAATTCACCCCTCCACTTT
>NA|TRBV14|NA|TRBJ1-6
CASSQGLANSPLHF
TGTGCCAGCAGCCAGGGACTTGCTAATTCACCCCTCCACTTT